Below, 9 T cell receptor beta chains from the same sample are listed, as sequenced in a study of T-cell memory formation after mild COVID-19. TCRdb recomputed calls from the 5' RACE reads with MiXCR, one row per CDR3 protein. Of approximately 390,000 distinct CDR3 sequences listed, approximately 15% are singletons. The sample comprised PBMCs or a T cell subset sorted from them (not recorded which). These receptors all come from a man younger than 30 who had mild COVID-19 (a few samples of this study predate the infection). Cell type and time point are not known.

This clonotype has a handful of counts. CDR3 sequence reads: CASSFNMNTEAFF. CDR3 coding DNA: TGTGCCAGCAGCTTTAACATGAACACTGAAGCTTTCTTT. The chain couples TRBV7-6 to TRBJ1-1; D is unclear. The CDR3 loop spans 13 amino acids. V was shortened by 3 bases and J by 0 bases, with 5 bases between the two germline ends. CDR1 and CDR2 (germline): SGHVS, FNYEAQ.

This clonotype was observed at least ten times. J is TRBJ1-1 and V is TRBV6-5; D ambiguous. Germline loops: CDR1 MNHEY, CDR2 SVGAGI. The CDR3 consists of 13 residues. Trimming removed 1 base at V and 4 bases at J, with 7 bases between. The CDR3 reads CASSYYPRTEAFF. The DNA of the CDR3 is TGTGCCAGCAGTTACTACCCCCGCACTGAAGCTTTCTTT.

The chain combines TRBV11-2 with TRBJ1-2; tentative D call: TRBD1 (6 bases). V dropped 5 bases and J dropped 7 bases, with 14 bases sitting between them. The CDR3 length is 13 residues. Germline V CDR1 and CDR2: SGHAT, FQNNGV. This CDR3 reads CASSQDTQGGYTF. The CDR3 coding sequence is TGTGCCAGCAGCCAGGACACACAGGGTGGCTACACCTTC.

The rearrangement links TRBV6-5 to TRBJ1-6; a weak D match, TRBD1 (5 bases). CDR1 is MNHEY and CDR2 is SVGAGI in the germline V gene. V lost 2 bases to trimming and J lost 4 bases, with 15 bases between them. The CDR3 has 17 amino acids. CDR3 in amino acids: CASSYGGLKDYNSPLHF. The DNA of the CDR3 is TGTGCCAGCAGTTACGGGGGTTTGAAGGATTATAATTCACCCCTCCACTTT.

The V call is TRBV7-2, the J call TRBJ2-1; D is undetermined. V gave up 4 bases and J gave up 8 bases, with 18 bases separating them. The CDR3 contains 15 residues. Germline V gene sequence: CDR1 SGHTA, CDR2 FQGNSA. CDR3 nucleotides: TGTGCCAGCAGCTCGCTAGGAAACCCCCGCGATGAGCAGTTCTTC. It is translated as CASSSLGNPRDEQFF.

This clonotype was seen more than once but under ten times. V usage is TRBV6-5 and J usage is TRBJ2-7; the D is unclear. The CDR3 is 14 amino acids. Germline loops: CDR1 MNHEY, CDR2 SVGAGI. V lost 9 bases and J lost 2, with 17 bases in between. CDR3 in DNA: TGTGCCAGTCGTACGGACCCCAGTACCTACGAGCAGTACTTC. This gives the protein CASRTDPSTYEQYF.

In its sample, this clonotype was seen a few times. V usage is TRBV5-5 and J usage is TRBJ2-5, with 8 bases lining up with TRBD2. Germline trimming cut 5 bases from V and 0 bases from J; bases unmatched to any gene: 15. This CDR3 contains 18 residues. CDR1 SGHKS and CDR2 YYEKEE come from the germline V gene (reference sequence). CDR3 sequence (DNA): TGTGCCAGCAGTCACTCGGCACTAGCGGCCCTCAACCAAGAGACCCAGTACTTC. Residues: CASSHSALAALNQETQYF.

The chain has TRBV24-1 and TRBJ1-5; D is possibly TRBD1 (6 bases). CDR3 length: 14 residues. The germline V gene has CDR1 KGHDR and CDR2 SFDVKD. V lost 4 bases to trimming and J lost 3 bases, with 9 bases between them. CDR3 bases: TGTGCCACCAGTGAAGGGGGTCACAATCAGCCCCAGCATTTT. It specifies CATSEGGHNQPQHF.

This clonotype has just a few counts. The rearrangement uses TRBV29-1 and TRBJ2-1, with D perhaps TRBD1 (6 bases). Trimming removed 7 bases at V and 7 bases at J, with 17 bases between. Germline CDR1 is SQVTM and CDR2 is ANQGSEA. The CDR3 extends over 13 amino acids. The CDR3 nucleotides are TGCAGCGCCCAAAGGCAGGGGATGAATGAGCAGTTCTTC. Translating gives CSAQRQGMNEQFF.